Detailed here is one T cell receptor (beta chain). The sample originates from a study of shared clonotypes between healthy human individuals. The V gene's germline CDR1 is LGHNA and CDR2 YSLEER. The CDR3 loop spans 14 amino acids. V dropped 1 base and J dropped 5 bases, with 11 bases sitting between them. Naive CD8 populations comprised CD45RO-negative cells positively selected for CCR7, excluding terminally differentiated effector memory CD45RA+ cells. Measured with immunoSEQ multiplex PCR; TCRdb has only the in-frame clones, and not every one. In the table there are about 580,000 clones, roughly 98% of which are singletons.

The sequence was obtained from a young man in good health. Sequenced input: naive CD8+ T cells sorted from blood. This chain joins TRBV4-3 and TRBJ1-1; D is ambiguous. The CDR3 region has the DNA TGCGCCAGCAGCCAAGGCAGATCCTGGACTGAAGCTTTCTTT. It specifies CASSQGRSWTEAFF.